This T cell receptor beta chain came from a study of blood T cells in healthy people across ages. The study, taken as a whole, reports: Naive T cell percentage by flow cytometry tracked strongly with beta diversity.

The authors ran a second PCR of about 7 to 11 cycles using a sample-barcoded 5' primer and a J-beta primer mix. TCRdb reprocessed the 5' RACE reads with MiXCR, giving one entry per CDR3 protein. Altogether some 700,000 distinct CDR3 sequences are present, roughly two fifths being singletons, with the ten largest covering 20% to 25%. The CDR3 runs to 14 residues. The germline V and J ends were trimmed by 4 bases and 7 bases, with 14 bases remaining between them. Germline lookup yields CDR1 MNHEY and CDR2 SVGEGT. Per individual sample, total RNA of at least 5.5 micrograms was extracted. This clonotype was recorded at least ten times. The antigen remains unidentified.

This TCR came from a woman in her fifties or sixties in good health. The V gene is TRBV6-2 or TRBV6-3, the J gene TRBJ2-1, with D unclear. The sequencing input was blood. The chain's CDR3 is CASSSHTVINEQFF. CDR3 nucleotides: TGTGCCAGCAGTTCACACACGGTAATAAATGAGCAGTTCTTC.